This T cell receptor (beta chain) derives from a study of cytomegalovirus exposure and HLA in healthy donors. Vbeta (60) and Jbeta (13) primers were used in the PCR. Sequencing was performed with immunoSEQ multiplex PCR; in TCRdb, only in-frame clones are kept and a portion is missing. This repertoire includes 68,000 or so clones. This TCR came from a female donor in good health and CMV-seropositive. The source material was PBMCs.

DNA of the CDR3: TGTGCCAGCAGCTTAGTGGGATCTGCCGGGACTGGGGCCAACGTCCTGACTTTC. Translating gives CASSLVGSAGTGANVLTF. The rearrangement uses TRBV7-2 and TRBJ2-6; a possible D gene is TRBD2 (5 bases). CDR3 length: 18 residues. V was clipped by 1 base and J by 2 bases, with 15 bases between them. CDR1 and CDR2 (germline): SGHTA, FQGNSA.